The clone carrying this T cell receptor beta chain was seen a handful of times. Its cognate antigen is unknown. Sample time point: cycle 4 day 1 (C4D1), after more than 5 weeks of nivolumab. No patient escaped relapse after autologous stem cell transplantation, and brentuximab vedotin exposure varied. The protocol was immunoSEQ multiplex PCR, while the TCRdb copy is restricted to in-frame clones and leaves out a portion. This sample has about 47,000 clones, with 80% found just once. The sample is drawn from a study of PD-1 blockade in classical Hodgkin lymphoma. Points from the study as a whole: CD4+ but not CD8+ TCR diversity rose significantly by C4D1.

V was shortened by 5 bases and J by 2 bases, with 13 bases between the two germline ends. CDR3 length equals 14 residues. CDR1 and CDR2 from the germline V gene are SGHAT and FQNNGV. The sequence derives from a human donor with classical Hodgkin lymphoma. The sample consisted of peripheral blood mononuclear cells (PBMCs), taken before the fourth cycle of nivolumab. The chain carries TRBV11-2 and TRBJ2-7, with D hard to call. The CDR3 DNA reads TGTGCCAGCAGCCCCTGGACGGCCCCCTACGAGCAGTACTTC. Amino acid sequence: CASSPWTAPYEQYF. Full variable domain (rest looked up from reference TRBV11-2 and TRBJ2-7): EAGVAQSPRYKIIEKRQSVAFWCNPISGHATLYWYQQILGQGPKLLIQFQNNGVVDDSQLPKDRFSAERLKGVDSTLKIQPAKLEDSAVYLCASSPWTAPYEQYFGPGTRLTVT.